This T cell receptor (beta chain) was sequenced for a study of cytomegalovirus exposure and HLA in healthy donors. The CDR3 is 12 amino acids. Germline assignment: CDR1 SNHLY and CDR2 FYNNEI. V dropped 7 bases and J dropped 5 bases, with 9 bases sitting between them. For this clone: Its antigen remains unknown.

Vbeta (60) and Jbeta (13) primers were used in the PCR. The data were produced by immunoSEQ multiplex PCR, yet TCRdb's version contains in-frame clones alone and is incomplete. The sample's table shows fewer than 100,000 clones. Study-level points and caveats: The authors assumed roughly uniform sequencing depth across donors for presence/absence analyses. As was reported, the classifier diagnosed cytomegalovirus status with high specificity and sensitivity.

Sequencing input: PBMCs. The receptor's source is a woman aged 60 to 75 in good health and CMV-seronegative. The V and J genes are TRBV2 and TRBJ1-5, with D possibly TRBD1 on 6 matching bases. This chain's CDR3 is CASTGDHQPQHF. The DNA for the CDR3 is TGTGCCAGCACAGGGGATCATCAGCCCCAGCATTTT.